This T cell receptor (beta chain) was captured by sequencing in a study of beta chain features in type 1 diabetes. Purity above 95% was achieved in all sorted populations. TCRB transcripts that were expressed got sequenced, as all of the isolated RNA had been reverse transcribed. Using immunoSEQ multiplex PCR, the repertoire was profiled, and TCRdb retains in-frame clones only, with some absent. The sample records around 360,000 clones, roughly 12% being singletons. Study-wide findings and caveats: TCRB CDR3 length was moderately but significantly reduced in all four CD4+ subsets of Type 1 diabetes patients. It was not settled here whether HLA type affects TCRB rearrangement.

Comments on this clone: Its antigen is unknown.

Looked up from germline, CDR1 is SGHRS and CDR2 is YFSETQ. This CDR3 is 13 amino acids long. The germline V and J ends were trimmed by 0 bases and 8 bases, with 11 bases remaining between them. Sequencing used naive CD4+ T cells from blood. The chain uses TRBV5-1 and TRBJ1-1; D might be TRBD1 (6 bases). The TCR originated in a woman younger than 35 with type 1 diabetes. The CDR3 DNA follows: TGCGCCAGCAGCTTGGCCGCTGGGGGCGAAGCTTTCTTT. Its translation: CASSLAAGGEAFF.